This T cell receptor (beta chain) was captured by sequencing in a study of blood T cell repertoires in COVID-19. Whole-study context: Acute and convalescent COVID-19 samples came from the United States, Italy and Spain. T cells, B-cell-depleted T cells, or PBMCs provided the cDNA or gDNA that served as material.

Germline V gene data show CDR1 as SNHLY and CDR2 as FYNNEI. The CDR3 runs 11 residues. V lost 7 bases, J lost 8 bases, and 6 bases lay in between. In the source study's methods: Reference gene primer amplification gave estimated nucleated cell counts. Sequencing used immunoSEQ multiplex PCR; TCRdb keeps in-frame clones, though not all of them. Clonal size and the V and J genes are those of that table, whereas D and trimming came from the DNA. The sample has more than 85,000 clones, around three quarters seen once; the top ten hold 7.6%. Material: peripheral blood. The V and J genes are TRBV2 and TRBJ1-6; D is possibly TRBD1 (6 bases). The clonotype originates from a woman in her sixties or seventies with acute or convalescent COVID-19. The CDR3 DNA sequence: TGTGCCAGCAACAGGGATTCACCCCTCCACTTT. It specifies CASNRDSPLHF. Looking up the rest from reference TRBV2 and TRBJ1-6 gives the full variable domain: EPEVTQTPSHQVTQMGQEVILRCVPISNHLYFYWYRQILGQKVEFLVSFYNNEISEKSEIFDDQFSVERPDGSNFTLKIRSTKLEDSAMYFCASNRDSPLHFGNGTRLTVT.